The subject of this entry is one T cell receptor beta chain. Its antigen is as yet unknown. The sample comes from a study of T cell repertoires in cytomegalovirus infection. Turning to the study itself: Epitope selection comprised recently identified HLA-C-restricted CMV epitopes and well-studied HLA-B-restricted CMV epitopes. In public TCR beta signatures, there were indications of both CMV infection and matching HLA type.

Via MiXCR, TCRdb re-called the reads, giving one row per CDR3 protein. Of approximately 730,000 distinct CDR3 sequences in the sample, roughly 33% are singletons; the top ten hold 18%. Study conclusions and caveats: Identification of carriers of CMV plus the relevant HLA was performed using cumulative public TCR beta family frequency.

Sample: cultured PBMCs, taken from culture after CMV antigen stimulation. The sequence was collected from a human donor in good health (CMV status not recorded). Some clones in this sample may be carry-over from other donors' samples.

The CDR3 nucleotides are TGTGCCAGGGGAGGGGGAAACTATGGCTACACCTTC. Translated, it gives CARGGGNYGYTF. The V gene is TRBV6-4, the J gene TRBJ1-2; possible D gene TRBD1, 6 bases. The CDR3 runs 12 residues. V was trimmed by 9 bases and J by 2 bases, leaving 10 bases between them. The germline CDR1 and CDR2 sequences are MRHNA and SNTAGT.